This is a list of T cell receptor beta chains from one sample in a study of T cell repertoires in cytomegalovirus infection. Their cognate antigens are unknown. TCRdb ran MiXCR on the reads and lists one entry per CDR3 protein. This sample has around 130,000 distinct CDR3 sequences, with roughly a quarter found just once. Sequenced input: PBMCs, sequenced either directly or after in vitro stimulation (not recorded which). The receptors stem from a human donor in good health (CMV status not recorded). Some clones in this sample may be carry-over from other donors' samples. The CDR3 runs from the conserved cysteine through the conserved F or W. A D gene is named only where the DNA matches it firmly. Part of the rows lack a size; the others show once, few, many or a class for expanded clones.

j_gene,v_gene,abundance,d_gene,len,CDR3aa,CDR3nt
TRBJ2-3,TRBV9,few,.,15,CASSVKLVSTDTQYF,TGTGCCAGCAGCGTAAAGTTAGTGAGCACAGATACGCAGTATTTT
TRBJ1-2,TRBV7-2,many,.,15,CASSLAPVRGSGYTF,TGTGCCAGCAGCTTAGCGCCGGTGAGAGGGTCTGGCTACACCTTC
TRBJ2-1,TRBV15,many,TRBD2,18,CATSRVPSGSVLGNEQFF,TGTGCCACCAGCAGAGTCCCTAGCGGGAGTGTCTTGGGGAATGAGCAGTTCTTC
TRBJ1-1,TRBV12-3/TRBV12-4,few,.,13,CASLSEGGTEAFF,TGTGCCAGTTTGTCCGAGGGAGGCACTGAAGCTTTCTTT
TRBJ2-1,TRBV19,few,TRBD2,18,CASSIDAATSGRMNEQFF,TGTGCCAGTAGTATAGACGCCGCGACTAGCGGGAGAATGAATGAGCAGTTCTTC
TRBJ2-5,TRBV4-1,few,TRBD1,15,CASSQDLRGRETQYF,TGCGCCAGCAGCCAAGATCTCAGGGGGCGTGAGACCCAGTACTTC
TRBJ1-5,TRBV5-6,few,TRBD1,15,CASSLGQGDSQPQHF,TGTGCCAGCAGCTTGGGGCAGGGGGACAGTCAGCCCCAGCATTTT
TRBJ1-2,TRBV29-1,.,.,12,CSVAGQEYGYTF,TGCAGCGTTGCGGGGCAGGAATATGGCTACACCTTC
TRBJ2-3,TRBV12-3/TRBV12-4,few,.,15,CASSLKARPTDTQYF,TGTGCCAGCAGTTTAAAAGCGAGGCCCACAGATACGCAGTATTTT
TRBJ2-2,TRBV12-3/TRBV12-4,.,.,16,CASSFSSGLNTGELFF,TGTGCCAGCAGTTTCTCTTCAGGGCTTAACACCGGGGAGCTGTTTTTT
TRBJ1-3,TRBV7-2,many,TRBD1,20,CATLNPGDKKRTGTGNTIYF,TGTGCCACCCTTAACCCCGGAGATAAGAAGCGGACAGGGACTGGAAACACCATATATTTT
TRBJ2-1,TRBV6-2/TRBV6-3,.,TRBD2,16,CASSRTSGSVYNEQFF,TGTGCCAGCAGCCGGACTAGCGGGAGCGTCTACAATGAGCAGTTCTTC
TRBJ1-3,TRBV10-3,many,TRBD1,15,CAISEQTGTGNTIYF,TGTGCCATCAGTGAACAGACAGGGACTGGAAACACCATATATTTT
TRBJ2-1,TRBV4-2,few,TRBD2,16,CASSQDAGGPADEQFF,TGTGCCAGCAGCCAAGATGCGGGAGGGCCCGCAGATGAGCAGTTCTTC
TRBJ2-1,TRBV19,few,TRBD1,14,CASSIQGAGNEQFF,TGTGCCAGTAGTATTCAGGGGGCCGGCAATGAGCAGTTCTTC
TRBJ2-3,TRBV7-9,.,TRBD2,14,CASSLAGAVDTQYF,TGTGCCAGCAGCCTAGCGGGAGCGGTAGATACGCAGTATTTT
TRBJ2-7,TRBV5-4,many,TRBD2,15,CASSLSTSGTYEQYF,TGTGCCAGCAGCTTGAGTACTAGCGGGACCTACGAGCAGTACTTC
TRBJ2-3,TRBV7-8,many,TRBD2,14,CASSLGGSKDTQYF,TGTGCCAGCAGCTTAGGCGGGAGTAAGGATACGCAGTATTTT
TRBJ2-5,TRBV7-9,many,.,15,CASSLASVGAETQYF,TGTGCCAGCAGCTTAGCGAGCGTCGGGGCGGAGACCCAGTACTTC
TRBJ2-5,TRBV6-6,few,.,14,CASSYSGTAETQYF,TGTGCCAGCAGTTACTCCGGGACGGCCGAGACCCAGTACTTC
TRBJ2-1,TRBV28,few,TRBD2,14,CASSPSGTHNEQFF,TGTGCCAGCAGCCCTAGCGGGACCCACAATGAGCAGTTCTTC
TRBJ2-1,TRBV7-6,few,.,15,CASSLIGSAYNEQFF,TGTGCCAGCAGCTTAATAGGATCAGCCTACAATGAGCAGTTCTTC
TRBJ1-2,TRBV27,.,.,15,CASSWSGPPLWGYTF,TGTGCCAGCAGTTGGTCGGGGCCACCCCTCTGGGGCTACACCTTC
TRBJ1-1,TRBV11-3,few,.,12,CASSRTNTEAFF,TGTGCCAGCTCTCGCACGAACACTGAAGCTTTCTTT
TRBJ1-1,TRBV11-2,few,TRBD1,14,CASNLRQGGTEAFF,TGTGCCAGCAACTTAAGACAGGGAGGCACTGAAGCTTTCTTT
TRBJ2-3,TRBV19,few,TRBD2,14,CATATSSSTDTQYF,TGTGCCACCGCGACTAGCTCTAGCACAGATACGCAGTATTTT
TRBJ2-3,TRBV9,.,.,13,CASSERPSGTQYF,TGTGCCAGCAGCGAGCGCCCTTCCGGTACGCAGTATTTT
TRBJ2-4,TRBV7-8,many,TRBD2,15,CASSPSSGRRGIQYF,TGTGCCAGCAGCCCGTCTAGCGGGAGAAGGGGCATTCAGTACTTC
TRBJ1-3,TRBV7-2,many,.,16,CASSPGHPDSGNTIYF,TGTGCCAGCAGCCCCGGACACCCAGACTCTGGAAACACCATATATTTT
TRBJ1-2,TRBV4-3,.,.,17,CASSQEGAGAGAYGYTF,TGCGCCAGCAGCCAAGAAGGGGCAGGGGCAGGGGCCTATGGCTACACCTTC
TRBJ2-3,TRBV7-2,many,TRBD2,19,CASSLPLVTSGTRRDTQYF,TGTGCCAGCAGCCTCCCTTTAGTGACTAGCGGGACTCGAAGGGATACGCAGTATTTT
TRBJ1-1,TRBV28,many,TRBD1,16,CASSFASRGQVREAFF,TGTGCCAGCAGTTTTGCTAGCAGGGGGCAGGTTCGTGAAGCTTTCTTT
TRBJ2-3,TRBV7-2,many,TRBD2,17,CASSSGSTGTSGKEWYF,TGTGCCAGCAGCTCTGGAAGTACCGGGACTAGCGGGAAGGAGTGGTATTTT
TRBJ2-1,TRBV19,.,.,16,CASSIDRSGTYNEQFF,TGTGCCAGTAGTATAGATCGGAGCGGCACCTACAATGAGCAGTTCTTC
TRBJ2-7,TRBV19,few,TRBD1,15,CASSSRDSGSYEQYF,TGTGCCAGTAGTTCCCGGGACAGCGGTAGCTACGAGCAGTACTTC
TRBJ1-1,TRBV11-3,medium-sized,TRBD1,15,CASSLDGQGGTEAFF,TGTGCCAGCAGCTTAGACGGACAGGGCGGGACTGAAGCTTTCTTT
TRBJ1-1,TRBV27,few,.,13,CASSSVVGLEAFF,TGTGCCAGCAGTTCCGTGGTGGGGCTTGAAGCTTTCTTT
TRBJ2-5,TRBV20-1,few,TRBD1,15,CSARDEGGLRRTQYF,TGCAGTGCTAGAGATGAAGGGGGCTTAAGGAGGACCCAGTACTTC
TRBJ2-3,TRBV28,.,.,15,CASRGSGFGADTQYF,TGTGCCAGCCGCGGGTCGGGGTTCGGGGCAGATACGCAGTATTTT
TRBJ1-5,TRBV20-1,few,.,15,CSARGRGGINQPQHF,TGCAGTGCTAGAGGCCGCGGAGGGATCAATCAGCCCCAGCATTTT
TRBJ1-1,TRBV6-2/TRBV6-3,many,.,15,CASSYSLVGDTEAFF,TGTGCCAGCAGTTACTCGTTGGTCGGTGACACTGAAGCTTTCTTT
TRBJ2-5,TRBV7-2,many,.,13,CASSWESGETQYF,TGTGCCAGCAGTTGGGAGAGTGGAGAGACCCAGTACTTC
TRBJ1-6,TRBV7-9,many,TRBD1,17,CASSSHDWTGLNSPLHF,TGTGCCAGCAGCTCCCATGATTGGACAGGGTTGAATTCACCCCTCCACTTT
TRBJ1-5,TRBV30,.,TRBD1,13,CAWSGTGGQPQHF,TGTGCCTGGAGTGGGACAGGGGGGCAGCCCCAGCATTTT
TRBJ1-1,TRBV6-2/TRBV6-3,.,TRBD1,17,CASSYEVLDRVNTEAFF,TGTGCCAGCAGTTACGAGGTTTTGGACAGGGTGAACACTGAAGCTTTCTTT
TRBJ2-7,TRBV12-3/TRBV12-4,.,.,14,CASSRGDSDYEQYF,TGTGCCAGCAGTCGCGGGGACAGCGACTACGAGCAGTACTTC
TRBJ1-1,TRBV27,.,.,14,CASSSSSAGTEAFF,TGTGCCAGCAGTTCTAGTAGCGCCGGCACTGAAGCTTTCTTT
TRBJ2-3,TRBV27,.,TRBD2,15,CASSFSGGRTDTQYF,TGTGCCAGCAGTTTTTCGGGGGGAAGGACAGATACGCAGTATTTT
TRBJ1-6,TRBV28,many,TRBD1,14,CASSFGTGNSPLHF,TGTGCCAGCAGTTTCGGGACAGGGAATTCACCCCTCCACTTT
TRBJ1-2,TRBV4-1,few,TRBD1,14,CASSQRTGIYGYTF,TGCGCCAGCAGCCAAAGGACAGGGATTTATGGCTACACCTTC
TRBJ2-3,TRBV13,few,.,15,CASSRSGFSTDTQYF,TGTGCCAGCAGCCGTAGCGGTTTTAGCACAGATACGCAGTATTTT
TRBJ1-5,TRBV27,.,TRBD1,14,CASRPGGGNQPQHF,TGTGCCAGCAGGCCAGGGGGCGGCAATCAGCCCCAGCATTTT
TRBJ1-2,TRBV12-3/TRBV12-4,few,TRBD1,15,CASRRQGQGLGSYTF,TGTGCCAGCAGGCGACAGGGACAGGGCCTCGGAAGCTACACCTTC
TRBJ1-2,TRBV20-1,few,.,15,CSARDPGTEDYGYTF,TGCAGTGCTAGAGATCCAGGGACGGAGGACTATGGCTACACCTTC
TRBJ1-5,TRBV5-6,few,.,16,CASSLASGGAFTPQHF,TGTGCCAGCAGCTTGGCGTCGGGAGGGGCTTTCACGCCCCAGCATTTT
TRBJ2-2,TRBV7-8,many,TRBD2,16,CASSRTSGRNTGELFF,TGTGCCAGCAGCCGGACTAGCGGGAGGAACACCGGGGAGCTGTTTTTT
TRBJ2-7,TRBV5-1,few,.,13,CASRKGESYEQYF,TGCGCCAGCAGAAAAGGGGAGAGCTACGAGCAGTACTTC